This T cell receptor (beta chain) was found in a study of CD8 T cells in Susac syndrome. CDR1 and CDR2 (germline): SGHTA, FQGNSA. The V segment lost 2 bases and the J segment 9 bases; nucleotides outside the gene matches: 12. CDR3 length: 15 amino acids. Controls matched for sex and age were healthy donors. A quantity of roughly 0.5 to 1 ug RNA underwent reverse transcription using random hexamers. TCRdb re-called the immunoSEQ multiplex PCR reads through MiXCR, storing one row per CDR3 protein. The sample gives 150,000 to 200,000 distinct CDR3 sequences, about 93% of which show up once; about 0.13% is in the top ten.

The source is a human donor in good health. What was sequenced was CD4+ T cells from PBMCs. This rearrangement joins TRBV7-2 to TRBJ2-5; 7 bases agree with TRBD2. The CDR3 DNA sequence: TGTGCCAGCAGCTTAAGAACGGGGGGTCTTGAGGCCCAGTACTTC. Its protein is CASSLRTGGLEAQYF.